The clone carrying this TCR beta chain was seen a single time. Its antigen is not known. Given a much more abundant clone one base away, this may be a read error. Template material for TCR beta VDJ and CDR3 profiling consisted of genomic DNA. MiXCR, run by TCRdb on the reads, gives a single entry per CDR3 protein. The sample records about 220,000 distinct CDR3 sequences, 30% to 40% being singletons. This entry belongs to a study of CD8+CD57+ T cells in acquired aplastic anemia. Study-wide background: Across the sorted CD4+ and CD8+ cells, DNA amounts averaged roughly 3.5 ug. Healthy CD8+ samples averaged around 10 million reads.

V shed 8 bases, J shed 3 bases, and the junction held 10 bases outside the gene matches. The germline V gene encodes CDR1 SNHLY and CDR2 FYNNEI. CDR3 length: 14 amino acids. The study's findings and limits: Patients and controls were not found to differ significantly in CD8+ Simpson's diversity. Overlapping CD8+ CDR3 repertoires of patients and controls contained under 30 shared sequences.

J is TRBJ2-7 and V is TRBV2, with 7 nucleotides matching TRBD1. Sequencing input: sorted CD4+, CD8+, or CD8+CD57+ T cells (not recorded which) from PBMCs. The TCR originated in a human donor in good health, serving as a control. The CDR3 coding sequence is TGTGCCAGCGGGCCCGGGACAGACAACTACGAGCAGTACTTC. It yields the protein CASGPGTDNYEQYF. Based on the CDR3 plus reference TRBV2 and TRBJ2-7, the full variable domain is EPEVTQTPSHQVTQMGQEVILRCVPISNHLYFYWYRQILGQKVEFLVSFYNNEISEKSEIFDDQFSVERPDGSNFTLKIRSTKLEDSAMYFCASGPGTDNYEQYFGPGTRLTVT.